What follows are 20 T cell receptor beta chains derived from one specimen sequenced in a study of Ad26.COV2.S vaccination and SARS-CoV-2 variants. TCRdb's copy holds only in-frame clones and misses some; the assay was immunoSEQ multiplex PCR. The profile shows 150,000 to 200,000 clones, around nine tenths of them singletons. The sample here was peripheral blood, taken after recovery from COVID-19. The receptor source for this set is a human donor who had recovered from COVID-19.

The rearrangement links TRBV5-1 to TRBJ2-5, with no clear D. The length of the CDR3 is 12 residues. CDR1 and CDR2 from the germline V gene are SGHRS and YFSETQ. Trimming left V 0 bases short and J 0 bases short, with 0 bases between. The CDR3 sequence is CASSLDQETQYF. For the CDR3, the DNA is TGCGCCAGCAGCTTGGACCAAGAGACCCAGTACTTC. Using reference TRBV5-1 and TRBJ2-5 for the parts outside the CDR3, the full variable domain is KAGVTQTPRYLIKTRGQQVTLSCSPISGHRSVSWYQQTPGQGLQFLFEYFSETQRNKGNFPGRFSGRQFSNSRSEMNVSTLELGDSALYLCASSLDQETQYFGPGTRLLVL.

This clone qualifies as medium-sized. This chain uses TRBV11-3 with TRBJ2-5; D is possibly TRBD2 (7 bases). V lost 3 bases and J 4 bases, leaving 21 bases between the germline ends. CDR1 and CDR2 from the germline V gene are SGHNT and YENEEA. The CDR3 has 17 residues. In nucleotides, the CDR3 is TGTGCCAGCAGCTTGCTGGGGGAGGGGGGCCTTTCAGAGACCCAGTACTTC. Amino acids: CASSLLGEGGLSETQYF. Based on the CDR3 plus reference TRBV11-3 and TRBJ2-5, the full variable domain is EAGVVQSPRYKIIEKKQPVAFWCNPISGHNTLYWYLQNLGQGPELLIRYENEEAVDDSQLPKDRFSAERLKGVDSTLKIQPAELGDSAVYLCASSLLGEGGLSETQYFGPGTRLLVL.

The chain uses TRBV6-5 and TRBJ2-7, with 10 bases fitting TRBD2. The germline CDR1 and CDR2 sequences are MNHEY and SVGAGI. CDR3 length: 14 residues. V shed 5 bases, J shed 3 bases, and the junction held 4 bases outside the gene matches. The CDR3 is CASSPSSGGYEQYF. DNA for the CDR3: TGTGCCAGCAGTCCTTCTAGCGGGGGCTACGAGCAGTACTTC.

The chain couples TRBV13 to TRBJ2-1, with D possibly being TRBD1 or TRBD2 (5 bases each). V dropped 5 bases and J dropped 2 bases, with 13 bases sitting between them. Per germline, CDR1 PRHDT and CDR2 FYEKMQ (reference sequence). This CDR3 region has 15 residues. The CDR3 sequence: CASSPEGSAYNEQFF. CDR3 nucleotide sequence: TGTGCCAGCAGCCCCGAGGGGTCGGCCTACAATGAGCAGTTCTTC. Full variable domain (rest looked up from reference TRBV13 and TRBJ2-1): AAGVIQSPRHLIKEKRETATLKCYPIPRHDTVYWYQQGPGQDPQFLISFYEKMQSDKGSIPDRFSAQQFSDYHSELNMSSLELGDSALYFCASSPEGSAYNEQFFGPGTRLTVL.

V and J are TRBV2 and TRBJ2-1; 8 bases align to TRBD2. This CDR3 region has 13 residues. CDR1 SNHLY and CDR2 FYNNEI come from the germline V gene. The V segment lost 5 bases and the J segment 8 bases; nucleotides outside the gene matches: 5. The CDR3, as DNA: TGTGCCAGCAGTTCTCCGCGGGAGGATGAGCAGTTCTTC. This translates into CASSSPREDEQFF.

The chain has TRBV19 and TRBJ2-7; possibly TRBD1 for D (6 bases). The germline V gene has CDR1 LNHDA and CDR2 SQIVND (reference sequence). The V and J ends lost 4 bases and 5 bases respectively, with 9 bases between them. The CDR3 has 12 amino acids. The CDR3 DNA is TGTGCCAGTAGTAGATCAGGGGACGAGCAGTACTTC. This codes for CASSRSGDEQYF.

The rearrangement links TRBV6-2 or TRBV6-3 to TRBJ2-2, with D possibly called TRBD1 or TRBD2 (5 bases each). The CDR3 spans 15 residues. V gave up 2 bases and J gave up 5 bases, with 12 bases separating them. Germline lookup yields CDR1 MNHEY and CDR2 SVGEGT. The CDR3 DNA is TGTGCCAGCAGTTACCCGGGGCTTTTAACCGGGGAGCTGTTTTTT. Its protein is CASSYPGLLTGELFF.

The chain employs TRBV5-1 and TRBJ2-1; D is ambiguous. The CDR3 totals 15 residues. Looked up from germline, CDR1 is SGHRS and CDR2 is YFSETQ. The V and J ends lost 4 bases and 2 bases respectively, with 13 bases between them. CDR3 loop: CASSLLIFPYNEQFF. The CDR3 DNA follows: TGCGCCAGCAGCCTGCTGATTTTCCCCTACAATGAGCAGTTCTTC.

J is TRBJ1-1 and V is TRBV3-1 (or the pseudogene TRBV3-2); 10 bases match TRBD1. This CDR3 is 15 amino acids long. V lost 1 base, J lost 8 bases, and 7 bases stayed unmatched. Germline CDR1 and CDR2: LGHDT and YNNKEL (reference sequence). The CDR3: CASSQVDRGREEAFF. The CDR3, as DNA: TGTGCCAGCAGCCAAGTAGACAGGGGGCGAGAGGAAGCTTTCTTT.

The V call is TRBV18, the J call TRBJ2-7, with D unclear. V lost 6 bases and J 6 bases, leaving 15 bases between the germline ends. The V gene's germline CDR1 is KGHSH and CDR2 LQKENI. This CDR3 region has 13 residues. DNA of the CDR3: TGTGCCAGCTCGAAGGGTGACTTTCTCGAGCAGTACTTC. Translated, it gives CASSKGDFLEQYF.

The gene calls are TRBV19 and TRBJ2-1, with D unresolved. The V end was cut by 3 bases, the J end by 5 bases, with 8 bases between. This CDR3 spans 13 amino acids. Germline V CDR1 and CDR2: LNHDA, SQIVND (reference sequence). Written as DNA, the CDR3 is TGTGCCAGTAGTATTAGAGATCACAATGAGCAGTTCTTC. Protein sequence: CASSIRDHNEQFF.

This clone has a single count. The rearrangement uses TRBV6-5 and TRBJ2-7, with D hard to call. This CDR3 contains 14 residues. V lost 0 bases, J lost 2 bases, and 8 bases lay in between. CDR1 is MNHEY and CDR2 is SVGAGI in the germline V gene. The DNA for the CDR3 is TGTGCCAGCAGTTACTCGAGACTCACCTACGAGCAGTACTTC. Translation gives CASSYSRLTYEQYF.

This clone was counted a few times. The V gene is TRBV29-1, the J gene TRBJ2-7; no clear D gene. CDR3 length: 12 amino acids. Trimming removed 1 base from V and 5 bases from J, with 9 bases in between. Germline V gene sequence: CDR1 SQVTM, CDR2 ANQGSEA. The CDR3 DNA reads as TGCAGCGTTGAAGCAGGTGGTCACGAGCAGTACTTC. It yields the protein CSVEAGGHEQYF.

The V and J genes are TRBV6-5 and TRBJ1-4; D perhaps matches TRBD1 (6 bases). The CDR3 has 15 residues. V was shortened by 0 bases and J by 8 bases, with 13 bases between the two germline ends. Per germline, CDR1 MNHEY and CDR2 SVGAGI. CDR3 loop: CASSYSGGQGEKLFF. CDR3 in DNA: TGTGCCAGCAGTTACTCGGGGGGTCAGGGGGAAAAACTGTTTTTT.

V and J are TRBV3-1 (or the pseudogene TRBV3-2) and TRBJ1-2; 8 bases line up with TRBD1. This CDR3 has 13 residues. CDR1 and CDR2 (germline): LGHDT, YNNKEL (reference sequence). After removal of 1 base from V and 8 bases from J, the junction contained 3 bases not matched to a gene. The CDR3 protein is CASSQGRGRGYTF. Written as DNA, the CDR3 is TGTGCCAGCAGCCAAGGCAGGGGGCGAGGCTACACCTTC.

This clone was detected only once. The chain links TRBV5-6 to TRBJ1-3; D gene unclear. CDR1 is SGHDT and CDR2 is YYEEEE in the germline V gene. Trimming took 2 bases from V and 4 from J, leaving 16 bases between them. CDR3 length: 16 residues. The CDR3, as DNA: TGTGCCAGCAGCTTAGGGCTAGTAGGGATAGGAAACACCATATATTTT. This sequence encodes CASSLGLVGIGNTIYF.

J is TRBJ1-2 and V is TRBV28; 10 bases map to TRBD1. With V trimmed by 7 bases and J by 8 bases, 13 bases remained unmatched. CDR1 is MDHEN, CDR2 SYDVKM, per germline. This CDR3 contains 15 residues. CDR3 sequence reads: CASKSSGTGAVGYTF. CDR3 DNA: TGTGCCAGCAAATCTTCCGGGACAGGGGCGGTGGGCTACACCTTC.

V usage is TRBV7-9 and J usage is TRBJ1-1; no firm D call. CDR3 size: 14 residues. Germline loops: CDR1 SEHNR, CDR2 FQNEAQ (reference sequence). V lost 4 bases and J lost 8, with 17 bases in between. The CDR3 DNA follows: TGTGCCAGCAGCTCGCGGGAACAACACCTAGAAGCTTTCTTT. This gives the protein CASSSREQHLEAFF. The variable domain in full, completed from reference TRBV7-9 and TRBJ1-1, reads DTGVSQNPRHKITKRGQNVTFRCDPISEHNRLYWYRQTLGQGPEFLTYFQNEAQLEKSRLLSDRFSAERPKGSFSTLEIQRTEQGDSAMYLCASSSREQHLEAFFGQGTRLTVV.

The chain links TRBV6-5 to TRBJ1-3; TRBD1 agrees at 7 bases. CDR1 is MNHEY and CDR2 is SVGAGI in the germline V gene. The CDR3 has 14 residues. The junction had 5 bases not matched to a gene; V was cut back by 6 bases and J by 3 bases. CDR3 loop: CASRPDRVGNTIYF. The CDR3 DNA reads TGTGCCAGCAGACCCGACAGGGTTGGAAACACCATATATTTT.

The V gene is TRBV13, the J gene TRBJ1-3; 7 positions match TRBD1. The CDR3 is made up of 16 amino acids. V dropped 7 bases and J dropped 4; count of bases not matched to a gene: 13. Germline-derived CDR1 and CDR2 are PRHDT and FYEKMQ (reference sequence). CDR3 sequence: CASTLTRDRMGNTIYF. CDR3 coding DNA: TGTGCCAGCACCCTCACCCGGGACAGAATGGGAAACACCATATATTTT. The full variable domain, in which reference TRBV13 and TRBJ1-3 provide the parts outside the CDR3, is AAGVIQSPRHLIKEKRETATLKCYPIPRHDTVYWYQQGPGQDPQFLISFYEKMQSDKGSIPDRFSAQQFSDYHSELNMSSLELGDSALYFCASTLTRDRMGNTIYFGEGSWLTVV.